This TCR beta chain emerged from a study of T cell changes during pregnancy in multiple sclerosis. Sequencing was performed with immunoSEQ multiplex PCR; in TCRdb, only in-frame clones are kept and a portion is missing. The data hold around 97,000 clones, with approximately 90% observed a single time. The CDR3 extends over 13 amino acids. The ends were cut back, 3 bases at V and 1 base at J, with 7 bases in the middle. CDR1 and CDR2 (germline): SGDLS, YYNGEE. This clonotype was obtained from a female donor in good health, enrolled as a control in a pregnancy study. This rearrangement joins TRBV9 to TRBJ1-1; perhaps TRBD1 as D (6 bases). The specimen comprised peripheral blood, sampled in the second trimester of pregnancy. CDR3 loop: CASSGTANTEAFF. As DNA, the CDR3 is TGTGCCAGCAGCGGGACAGCGAACACTGAAGCTTTCTTT.